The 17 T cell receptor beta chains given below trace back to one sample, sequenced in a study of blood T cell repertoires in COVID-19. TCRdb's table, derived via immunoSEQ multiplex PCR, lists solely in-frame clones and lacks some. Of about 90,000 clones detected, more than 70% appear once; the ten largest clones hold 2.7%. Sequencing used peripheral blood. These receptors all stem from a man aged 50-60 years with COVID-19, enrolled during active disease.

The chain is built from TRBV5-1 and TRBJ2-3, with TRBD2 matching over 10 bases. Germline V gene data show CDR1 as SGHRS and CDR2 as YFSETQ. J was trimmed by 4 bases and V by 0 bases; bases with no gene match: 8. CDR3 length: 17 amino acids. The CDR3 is CASSLALAGAPADTQYF. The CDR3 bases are TGCGCCAGCAGCTTGGCGCTAGCGGGGGCACCGGCAGATACGCAGTATTTT. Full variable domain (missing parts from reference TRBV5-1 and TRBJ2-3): KAGVTQTPRYLIKTRGQQVTLSCSPISGHRSVSWYQQTPGQGLQFLFEYFSETQRNKGNFPGRFSGRQFSNSRSEMNVSTLELGDSALYLCASSLALAGAPADTQYFGPGTRLTVL.

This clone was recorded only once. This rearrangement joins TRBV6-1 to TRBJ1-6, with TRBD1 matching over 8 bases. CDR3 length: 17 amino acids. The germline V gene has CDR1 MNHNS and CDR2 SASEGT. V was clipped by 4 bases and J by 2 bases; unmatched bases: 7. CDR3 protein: CASSGEDRVTYNSPLHF. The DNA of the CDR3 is TGTGCCAGCAGTGGCGAGGACAGGGTGACCTATAATTCACCCCTCCACTTT.

CDR3 nucleotides: TGTGCCAGCAGCTTAGGGACTCCTAAAGATACGCAGTATTTT. Amino acids: CASSLGTPKDTQYF. This rearrangement joins TRBV7-6 to TRBJ2-3; a weak D match, TRBD2 (5 bases). The CDR3 is made up of 14 amino acids. V lost 1 base to trimming and J lost 5 bases, with 10 bases between them. In germline, CDR1 is SGHVS, CDR2 FNYEAQ.

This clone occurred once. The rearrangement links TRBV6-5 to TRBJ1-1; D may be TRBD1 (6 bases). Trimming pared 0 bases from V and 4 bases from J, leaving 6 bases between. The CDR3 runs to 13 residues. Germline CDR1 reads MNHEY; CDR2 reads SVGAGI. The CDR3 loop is CASSYSGGTEAFF. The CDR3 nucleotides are TGTGCCAGCAGTTACTCAGGGGGCACTGAAGCTTTCTTT.

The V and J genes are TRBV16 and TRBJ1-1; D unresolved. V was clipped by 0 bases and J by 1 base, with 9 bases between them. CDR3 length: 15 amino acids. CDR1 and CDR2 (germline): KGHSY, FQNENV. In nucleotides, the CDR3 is TGTGCCAGCAGCCAATCAGGAGTGGGGAACACTGAAGCTTTCTTT. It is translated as CASSQSGVGNTEAFF.

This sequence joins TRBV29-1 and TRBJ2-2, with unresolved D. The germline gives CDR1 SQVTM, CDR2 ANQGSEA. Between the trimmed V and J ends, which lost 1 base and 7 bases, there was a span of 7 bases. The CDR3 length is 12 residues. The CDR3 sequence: CSVEAPGGELFF. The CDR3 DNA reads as TGCAGCGTTGAAGCTCCCGGCGGGGAGCTGTTTTTT.

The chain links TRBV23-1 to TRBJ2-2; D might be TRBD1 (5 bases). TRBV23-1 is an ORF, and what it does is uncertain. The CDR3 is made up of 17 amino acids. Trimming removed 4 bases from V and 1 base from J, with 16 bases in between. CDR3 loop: CASSLPVADKNTGELFF. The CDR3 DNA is TGCGCCAGCAGTCTCCCCGTGGCGGACAAGAACACCGGGGAGCTGTTTTTT.

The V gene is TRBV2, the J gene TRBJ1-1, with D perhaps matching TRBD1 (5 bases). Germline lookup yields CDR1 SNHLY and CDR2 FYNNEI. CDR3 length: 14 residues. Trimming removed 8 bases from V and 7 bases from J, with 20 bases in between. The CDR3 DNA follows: TGTGCCAGCTCATACCACCCTCAGGGAATTGAAGCTTTCTTT. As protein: CASSYHPQGIEAFF.

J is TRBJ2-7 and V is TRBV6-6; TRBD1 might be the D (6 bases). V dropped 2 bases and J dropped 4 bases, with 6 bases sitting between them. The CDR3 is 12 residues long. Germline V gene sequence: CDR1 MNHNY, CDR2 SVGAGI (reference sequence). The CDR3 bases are TGTGCCAGCAGTTACGGGACATACGAGCAGTACTTC. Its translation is CASSYGTYEQYF.

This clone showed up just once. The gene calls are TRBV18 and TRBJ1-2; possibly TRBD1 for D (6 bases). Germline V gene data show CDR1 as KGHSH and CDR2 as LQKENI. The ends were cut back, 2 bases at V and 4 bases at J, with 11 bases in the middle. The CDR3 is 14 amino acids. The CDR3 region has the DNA TGTGCCAGCTCACCAGGACAGTCTCCCTATGGCTACACCTTC. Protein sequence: CASSPGQSPYGYTF.

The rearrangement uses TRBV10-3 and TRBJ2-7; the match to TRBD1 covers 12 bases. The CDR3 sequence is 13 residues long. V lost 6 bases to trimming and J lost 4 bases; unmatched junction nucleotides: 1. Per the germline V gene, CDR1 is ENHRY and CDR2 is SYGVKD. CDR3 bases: TGTGCCATCAGGGGACAGGGGGCTTACGAGCAGTACTTC. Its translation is CAIRGQGAYEQYF.

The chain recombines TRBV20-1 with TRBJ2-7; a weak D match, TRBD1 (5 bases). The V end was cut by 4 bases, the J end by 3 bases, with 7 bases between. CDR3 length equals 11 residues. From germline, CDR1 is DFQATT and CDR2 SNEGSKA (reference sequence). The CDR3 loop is CSAKQGYEQYF. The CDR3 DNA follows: TGCAGTGCTAAGCAGGGCTACGAGCAGTACTTC.

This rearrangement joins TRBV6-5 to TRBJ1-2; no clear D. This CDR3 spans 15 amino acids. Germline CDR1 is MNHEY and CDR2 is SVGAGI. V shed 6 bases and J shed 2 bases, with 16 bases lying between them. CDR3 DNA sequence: TGTGCCAGCAGCCGTCTTGGGCTCCTAAACTATGGCTACACCTTC. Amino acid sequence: CASSRLGLLNYGYTF.

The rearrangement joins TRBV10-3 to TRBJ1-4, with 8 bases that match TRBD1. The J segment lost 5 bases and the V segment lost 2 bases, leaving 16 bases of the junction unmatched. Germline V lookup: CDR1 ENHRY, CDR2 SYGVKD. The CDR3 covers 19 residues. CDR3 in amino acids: CAISETTSITDRENEKLFF. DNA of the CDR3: TGTGCCATCAGTGAGACCACTTCTATTACGGACAGGGAAAATGAAAAACTGTTTTTT.

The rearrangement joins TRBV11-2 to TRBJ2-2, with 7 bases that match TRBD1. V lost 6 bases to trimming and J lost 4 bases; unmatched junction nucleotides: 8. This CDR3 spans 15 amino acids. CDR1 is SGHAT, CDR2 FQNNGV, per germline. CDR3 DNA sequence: TGTGCCAGCAGACCGACAGGGACGTCCACCGGGGAGCTGTTTTTT. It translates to CASRPTGTSTGELFF.

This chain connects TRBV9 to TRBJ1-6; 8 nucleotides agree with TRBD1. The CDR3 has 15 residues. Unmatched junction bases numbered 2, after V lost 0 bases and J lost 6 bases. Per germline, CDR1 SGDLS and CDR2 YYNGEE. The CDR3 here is CASSVADRVNSPLHF. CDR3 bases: TGTGCCAGCAGCGTAGCGGACAGGGTTAATTCACCCCTCCACTTT.

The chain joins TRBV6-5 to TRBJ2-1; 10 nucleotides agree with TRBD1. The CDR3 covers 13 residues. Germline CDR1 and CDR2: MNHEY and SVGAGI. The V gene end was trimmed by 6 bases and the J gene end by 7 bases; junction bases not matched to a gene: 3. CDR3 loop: CASRTGGLNEQFF. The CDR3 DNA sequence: TGTGCCAGCAGGACAGGGGGCCTAAATGAGCAGTTCTTC.